The next 31 T cell receptor beta chains were all read from a single sample in a study of cytotoxic CD8 clonotypes in ibrutinib-treated CLL. Sequencing was performed with immunoSEQ multiplex PCR; in TCRdb, only in-frame clones are kept and a portion is missing. The profile covers 200,000 or so clones, with 70% to 75% appearing a single time and 5.9% taken by the ten largest. This sample comprised PBMCs, obtained after 12 months of ibrutinib treatment. All receptors come from a human donor with chronic lymphocytic leukemia.

The rearrangement uses TRBV13 and TRBJ1-3; D unresolved. This CDR3 region has 16 residues. Looked up from germline, CDR1 is PRHDT and CDR2 is FYEKMQ (reference sequence). V was shortened by 4 bases and J by 4 bases, with 17 bases between the two germline ends. The CDR3 nucleotides read TGTGCCAGCAGCTCACTGGGGTCGGCGGGGGGAAACACCATATATTTT. Protein sequence: CASSSLGSAGGNTIYF.

The rearrangement links TRBV19 to TRBJ2-2; 7 bases are a match to TRBD1. V shed 10 bases, J shed 4 bases, and the junction held 9 bases outside the gene matches. The CDR3 spans 14 residues. Germline CDR1 and CDR2: LNHDA and SQIVND (reference sequence). CDR3 sequence reads: CATTPQGRTGELFF. CDR3 DNA: TGTGCCACAACCCCACAGGGGCGCACCGGGGAGCTGTTTTTT.

Notes on this clone: This sequence may be a read error, since a much larger clone differs from it by one base. The same CDR3 arises from other DNA sequences in this sample as well. The chain uses TRBV30 and TRBJ1-5; the D gene is possibly TRBD1 (6 bases). The CDR3 consists of 12 residues. V was shortened by 0 bases and J by 6 bases, with 6 bases between the two germline ends. The V gene's germline CDR1 is GTSNPN and CDR2 SVGIG (reference sequence). The CDR3 protein is CAWSVQGQPQHF. CDR3 nucleotide sequence: TGTGCCTGGAGTGTACAGGGTCAGCCCCAGCATTTT.

This sequence joins TRBV2 and TRBJ1-6, with a tentative D call TRBD1 (6 bases). This CDR3 spans 15 amino acids. Trimming removed 1 base at V and 6 bases at J, with 10 bases between. The germline gives CDR1 SNHLY, CDR2 FYNNEI. The CDR3 here is CASSEEGVGNSPLHF. CDR3 DNA sequence: TGTGCCAGCAGTGAAGAGGGGGTAGGTAATTCACCCCTCCACTTT.

This clone has a handful of counts. This chain joins TRBV27 and TRBJ2-5; 8 positions match TRBD2. Germline CDR1 reads MNHEY; CDR2 reads SMNVEV (reference sequence). V was pared by 5 bases and J by 5 bases, with 7 bases of the junction left unmatched. This CDR3 has 14 amino acids. The CDR3 sequence: CASSPGLVGETQYF. The CDR3 DNA reads TGTGCCAGCAGTCCGGGACTAGTCGGTGAGACCCAGTACTTC.

The chain couples TRBV7-7 to TRBJ1-2; 8 positions match TRBD1. This CDR3 region has 14 residues. J was trimmed by 8 bases and V by 5 bases; bases with no gene match: 10. The V gene's germline CDR1 is SSHAT and CDR2 FNYEAQ (reference sequence). The DNA of the CDR3 is TGTGCCAGCAGCCCGATACAGGGGGAGAGGGGCTACACCTTC. Protein: CASSPIQGERGYTF.

The genes are TRBV25-1 and TRBJ2-7; 11 bases fit TRBD2. The trim removed 3 bases at V and 8 bases at J, leaving 9 bases unmatched. Germline V gives CDR1 MGHDK, CDR2 SYGVNS. The CDR3 consists of 15 residues. CDR3 bases: TGTGCCAGCAGTGAGCCCGGGACTAGCGGCGATAAGCAGTACTTC. It specifies CASSEPGTSGDKQYF.

The rearrangement joins TRBV7-6 to TRBJ1-5; 9 bases are a match to TRBD1. This CDR3 is 17 amino acids long. V shed 5 bases, J shed 0 bases, and the junction held 8 bases outside the gene matches. Per the germline V gene, CDR1 is SGHVS and CDR2 is FNYEAQ. CDR3 protein: CASSLGQGLYSNQPQHF. CDR3 coding DNA: TGTGCCAGCAGCCTTGGACAGGGGCTTTATAGCAATCAGCCCCAGCATTTT.

The V and J genes are TRBV30 and TRBJ1-1; perhaps TRBD1 as D (6 bases). The germline V gene has CDR1 GTSNPN and CDR2 SVGIG (reference sequence). The CDR3 contains 14 residues. V was pared by 2 bases and J by 7 bases, with 17 bases between. CDR3 sequence: CAWSHRGHSNEAFF. The CDR3 DNA follows: TGTGCCTGGAGTCACCGGGGACACTCGAATGAAGCTTTCTTT.

This rearrangement joins TRBV19 to TRBJ1-2; D remains ambiguous. V was trimmed by 10 bases and J by 4 bases, leaving 19 bases between them. The CDR3 spans 14 residues. Germline V CDR1 and CDR2: LNHDA, SQIVND (reference sequence). The CDR3 sequence is CATSGGLLLYGYTF. The CDR3 DNA is TGTGCCACCTCAGGAGGGCTCCTGCTCTATGGCTACACCTTC.

This chain joins TRBV27 and TRBJ2-7; D gene uncertain. The CDR3 loop spans 13 amino acids. Germline CDR1 reads MNHEY; CDR2 reads SMNVEV (reference sequence). Trimming left V 3 bases short and J 1 base short, with 7 bases between. The DNA for the CDR3 is TGTGCCAGCAGTTTCCGACTGTCCTACGAGCAGTACTTC. It yields the protein CASSFRLSYEQYF.

The CDR3 sequence: CASSFRRNEKLFF. CDR3 nucleotides: TGTGCCAGCAGTTTCCGCCGAAATGAAAAACTGTTTTTT. The J gene is TRBJ1-4, the V gene TRBV27; D is unresolved. This CDR3 spans 13 amino acids. Germline assignment: CDR1 MNHEY and CDR2 SMNVEV (reference sequence). The V end was cut by 3 bases, the J end by 5 bases, with 7 bases between.

CDR3 nucleotides: TGTGCCAGCTCACCTGCGACAGGCGGCACTGAAGCTTTCTTT. Translated, it gives CASSPATGGTEAFF. J is TRBJ1-1 and V is TRBV18, with D perhaps TRBD1 (6 bases). CDR1 KGHSH and CDR2 LQKENI come from the germline V gene. V lost 3 bases and J 4 bases, leaving 12 bases between the germline ends. The CDR3 extends over 14 amino acids.

The chain carries TRBV4-3 and TRBJ1-2, with unresolved D. This CDR3 region has 14 residues. The germline V gene encodes CDR1 LGHNA and CDR2 YSLEER. Deletions cut 0 bases from V and 4 bases from J, with 9 bases between. CDR3 protein: CASSQDQGGYGYTF. In DNA form, the CDR3 reads TGCGCCAGCAGCCAAGATCAAGGAGGCTATGGCTACACCTTC.

J is TRBJ1-5 and V is TRBV6-1; no definite D call. V was clipped by 4 bases and J by 1 base, with 8 bases between them. CDR1 is MNHNS and CDR2 is SASEGT in the germline V gene. This CDR3 region has 14 residues. The CDR3 loop reads CASSGRVSNQPQHF. As DNA, the CDR3 is TGTGCCAGCAGTGGGCGGGTAAGCAATCAGCCCCAGCATTTT.

The rearrangement links TRBV9 to TRBJ2-1; D not certain. Per germline, CDR1 SGDLS and CDR2 YYNGEE. The CDR3 length is 16 residues. Trimming pared 5 bases from V and 4 bases from J, leaving 19 bases between. CDR3: CASSLTYTLLYNEQFF. DNA for the CDR3: TGTGCCAGCAGTTTGACCTATACTTTACTGTACAATGAGCAGTTCTTC.

This chain connects TRBV10-3 to TRBJ1-4; 7 nucleotides align to TRBD1. Germline V CDR1 and CDR2: ENHRY, SYGVKD. The V gene end was trimmed by 6 bases and the J gene end by 4 bases; junction bases not matched to a gene: 8. CDR3 size: 15 residues. CDR3 protein: CAISRQGVGNEKLFF. Here the CDR3 DNA reads TGTGCCATCAGCCGACAGGGAGTAGGTAATGAAAAACTGTTTTTT.

The chain is built from TRBV28 and TRBJ1-5, with no clear D. The CDR3 has 15 amino acids. CDR1 is MDHEN, CDR2 SYDVKM, per germline. Trimming cost V 2 bases and J 1 base, with 9 bases left between them. DNA for the CDR3: TGTGCCAGCAGTTTAAAGGGTGGGAGCAATCAGCCCCAGCATTTT. This translates into CASSLKGGSNQPQHF.

Here the CDR3 reads CASRAAAGTSYEQYF. CDR3 nucleotide sequence: TGTGCCAGCAGGGCGGCAGCAGGGACCTCCTACGAGCAGTACTTC. The genes are TRBV6-6 and TRBJ2-7; D tentatively fits TRBD1 or TRBD2 (5 bases each). Trimming shortened V by 6 bases and J by 0 bases, and 15 bases separated the two germline ends. The CDR3 sequence is 15 residues long. Germline CDR1 is MNHNY and CDR2 is SVGAGI (reference sequence).

This rearrangement joins TRBV4-3 to TRBJ2-7; 12 positions agree with TRBD2. Unmatched junction bases numbered 4, after V lost 2 bases and J lost 5 bases. This CDR3 is built from 15 residues. Germline CDR1 reads LGHNA; CDR2 reads YSLEER. The DNA of the CDR3 is TGCGCCAGCAGCCAAACTAGCGGGAGGCCCCACGAGCAGTACTTC. Protein sequence: CASSQTSGRPHEQYF.

J is TRBJ2-1 and V is TRBV30; the D gene is possibly TRBD2 (6 bases). The germline V gene has CDR1 GTSNPN and CDR2 SVGIG (reference sequence). This CDR3 spans 12 amino acids. V was shortened by 8 bases and J by 9 bases, with 17 bases between the two germline ends. The CDR3 protein is CAGGYPKGEQFF. CDR3 sequence (DNA): TGTGCCGGGGGGTACCCTAAGGGTGAGCAGTTCTTC.

V and J are TRBV30 and TRBJ1-2, with TRBD1 identical over 7 bases. The V gene's germline CDR1 is GTSNPN and CDR2 SVGIG (reference sequence). The V segment lost 3 bases and the J segment 4 bases; nucleotides outside the gene matches: 2. This CDR3 contains 12 residues. CDR3 sequence reads: CAWRGQSYGYTF. In DNA form, the CDR3 reads TGTGCCTGGAGGGGACAGAGCTATGGCTACACCTTC.

The chain couples TRBV9 to TRBJ1-1, with unresolved D. Trimming stripped 4 bases from V and 1 base from J, with 20 bases between. Germline CDR1 and CDR2: SGDLS and YYNGEE. The CDR3 consists of 17 residues. Here the CDR3 reads CASSPRVAVVGNTEAFF. Here the CDR3 DNA reads TGTGCCAGCAGCCCCCGGGTGGCAGTCGTGGGGAACACTGAAGCTTTCTTT.

V and J are TRBV7-9 and TRBJ2-1, with D unclear. V was clipped by 5 bases and J by 7 bases, with 15 bases between them. This CDR3 comprises 14 residues. Germline V gene data show CDR1 as SEHNR and CDR2 as FQNEAQ (reference sequence). DNA for the CDR3: TGTGCCAGCAGCGCGGTGACGGATTATAATGAGCAGTTCTTC. Translated: CASSAVTDYNEQFF.

The table lists this clone with a few counts. The chain couples TRBV11-2 to TRBJ1-1, with D unresolved. The CDR3 has 13 amino acids. Germline lookup yields CDR1 SGHAT and CDR2 FQNNGV. V lost 0 bases to trimming and J lost 1 base, with 3 bases between them. The CDR3 bases are TGTGCCAGCAGCTTAGAGCGGAACACTGAAGCTTTCTTT. Amino acids: CASSLERNTEAFF. Variable domain in full (rest from reference TRBV11-2 and TRBJ1-1): EAGVAQSPRYKIIEKRQSVAFWCNPISGHATLYWYQQILGQGPKLLIQFQNNGVVDDSQLPKDRFSAERLKGVDSTLKIQPAKLEDSAVYLCASSLERNTEAFFGQGTRLTVV.

The chain is built from TRBV2 and TRBJ1-1, with D uncertain. Between the trimmed V and J ends, which lost 4 bases and 2 bases, there was a span of 8 bases. The CDR3 sequence is 13 residues long. Germline V gene data show CDR1 as SNHLY and CDR2 as FYNNEI. CDR3 in amino acids: CASSVRHNTEAFF. CDR3 bases: TGTGCCAGCAGTGTCCGCCATAACACTGAAGCTTTCTTT.

This chain connects TRBV6-1 to TRBJ1-4; D may be TRBD1 (6 bases). The V end lost 6 bases, the J end lost 4 bases, and 12 bases lay between the germline ends. Germline lookup yields CDR1 MNHNS and CDR2 SASEGT. The CDR3 runs 14 residues. CDR3 in amino acids: CASSAGHVNEKLFF. For the CDR3, the DNA is TGTGCCAGCAGCGCGGGACACGTTAATGAAAAACTGTTTTTT.

This clone occurred a few times. The chain links TRBV2 to TRBJ2-1; D might be TRBD1 or TRBD2, each matching 5 bases. CDR3 length equals 12 residues. Germline CDR1 reads SNHLY; CDR2 reads FYNNEI. V gave up 7 bases and J gave up 8 bases, with 12 bases separating them. The CDR3 DNA reads as TGTGCCAGCACCCCAGTGGGGGATGAGCAGTTCTTC. Translating it yields CASTPVGDEQFF.

Worth noting for this clone: This specimen includes other DNA sequences encoding the same CDR3. The chain links TRBV7-9 to TRBJ1-1; tentatively, D is TRBD1 (6 bases). Looked up from germline, CDR1 is SEHNR and CDR2 is FQNEAQ (reference sequence). The V end lost 3 bases, the J end lost 0 bases, and 8 bases lay between the germline ends. The CDR3 has 14 residues. In DNA, the CDR3 is TGTGCCAGCAGCTTGACAGGAATGAACACTGAAGCTTTCTTT. This gives the protein CASSLTGMNTEAFF.

The chain links TRBV9 to TRBJ2-1; 9 nucleotides agree with TRBD2. CDR1 and CDR2 (germline): SGDLS, YYNGEE. V lost 0 bases to trimming and J lost 6 bases; unmatched junction nucleotides: 4. The CDR3 sequence is 15 residues long. CDR3 DNA: TGTGCCAGCAGCGTAGGGGCTAGCGGGGTCAATGAGCAGTTCTTC. It encodes CASSVGASGVNEQFF.

The chain employs TRBV10-3 and TRBJ2-1; D is possibly TRBD2 (6 bases). This CDR3 contains 13 residues. The germline gives CDR1 ENHRY, CDR2 SYGVKD. Between the trimmed V and J ends, which lost 11 bases and 0 bases, there was a span of 11 bases. The CDR3 DNA reads TGTGCCGTTAGCGGAAGCTCCTACAATGAGCAGTTCTTC. Its protein is CAVSGSSYNEQFF.